The source of this T cell receptor (beta chain) is a study of blood T cell repertoires in COVID-19. Study overall: Collection of acute and convalescent COVID-19 samples took place in the United States, Italy and Spain. The cDNA or gDNA used as material had been derived from T cells, B-cell-depleted T cells, or PBMCs.

Per the study methods: Reference gene primer amplification gave nucleated cell count estimates. Only in-frame clones appear in the TCRdb table, and some are missing; sequencing was by immunoSEQ multiplex PCR. The V and J calls and the clone size are those of that table, but D and trimming were determined from the DNA. The sample carries 80,000 to 95,000 clones, around nine tenths recorded once. V was shortened by 5 bases and J by 7 bases, with 18 bases between the two germline ends. This CDR3 has 15 residues. CDR1 and CDR2 from the germline V gene are SGHAT and FQNNGV. A single count supports this clone.

This receptor was identified in a woman in her 70s with acute or convalescent COVID-19. Sequenced input: peripheral blood. This sequence joins TRBV11-2 and TRBJ2-1; TRBD2 might be the D (7 bases). The CDR3 DNA sequence: TGTGCCAGCAGCCCGTTCCTCGGGGGGCGGAATGAGCAGTTCTTC. Translation: CASSPFLGGRNEQFF. Full variable domain (outside the CDR3, taken from reference TRBV11-2 and TRBJ2-1): EAGVAQSPRYKIIEKRQSVAFWCNPISGHATLYWYQQILGQGPKLLIQFQNNGVVDDSQLPKDRFSAERLKGVDSTLKIQPAKLEDSAVYLCASSPFLGGRNEQFFGPGTRLTVL.